The 21 T cell receptor beta chains reported below all come from one sample, sequenced in a study of early T cells in non-severe SARS-CoV-2 infection. TCRdb itself ran the 5' RACE reads through MiXCR, one entry per CDR3 protein. The sample consists of about 69,000 distinct CDR3 sequences, approximately 10% of them appearing once. The specimen comprised whole blood, sampled at baseline. The source is an adult who was a healthcare worker with PCR-confirmed SARS-CoV-2 infection or an uninfected control (not recorded which).

The gene calls are TRBV6-6 and TRBJ1-5; D uncertain. With 6 bases removed from V and 0 bases from J, the gap between germline ends came to 9 bases. The CDR3 is 14 residues long. Germline lookup yields CDR1 MNHNY and CDR2 SVGAGI (reference sequence). The CDR3 DNA is TGTGCCAGCAGCGACCAAAATAGCAATCAGCCCCAGCATTTT. It codes for CASSDQNSNQPQHF.

In this sample, this clonotype turned up a few times. V gene TRBV11-2 combines with J gene TRBJ2-7; no clear D gene. V was cut by 0 bases and J by 1 base, with 10 bases left in between. The CDR3 is 15 amino acids. Germline loops: CDR1 SGHAT, CDR2 FQNNGV. CDR3 amino acids: CASSLEMGSSYEQYF. The CDR3 nucleotides are TGTGCCAGCAGCTTAGAGATGGGCAGTTCCTACGAGCAGTACTTC.

This clonotype was seen ten or more times. V gene TRBV20-1 combines with J gene TRBJ2-4; either TRBD1 or TRBD2 may supply D (6 bases each). The CDR3 totals 15 residues. Germline V gives CDR1 DFQATT, CDR2 SNEGSKA (reference sequence). The V and J ends lost 5 bases and 2 bases respectively, with 16 bases between them. CDR3 bases: TGCAGTGCTTCCTGGGGGGCGGATACCAAAAACATTCAGTACTTC. Translating it yields CSASWGADTKNIQYF.

The J gene is TRBJ2-5, the V gene TRBV3-1; 7 nucleotides line up with TRBD2. CDR3 length: 15 residues. Germline-derived CDR1 and CDR2 are LGHDT and YNNKEL (reference sequence). With 1 base clipped from V and 5 bases from J, the junction kept 7 bases outside the gene matches. The CDR3 nucleotides are TGTGCCAGCAGCCAAGTCTCGACTAGCCGTGAGACCCAGTACTTC. This codes for CASSQVSTSRETQYF.

This rearrangement joins TRBV6-2 or TRBV6-3 to TRBJ2-7; D may match TRBD1 or TRBD2 (5 bases each). In germline, CDR1 is MNHEY, CDR2 SVGEGT. V lost 7 bases and J lost 9, with 19 bases in between. CDR3 length: 13 residues. The CDR3 protein is CASTYEGLRGQYF. The CDR3 bases are TGTGCCAGCACCTACGAGGGGCTACGTGGGCAGTACTTC.

V is TRBV6-1 and J is TRBJ2-3; D ambiguous. Germline V gene lookup returns CDR1 MNHNS and CDR2 SASEGT. This CDR3 is built from 14 residues. Trimming left V 3 bases short and J 0 bases short, with 7 bases between. CDR3 in amino acids: CASSETRSTDTQYF. The CDR3 DNA reads as TGTGCCAGCAGTGAGACCCGAAGCACAGATACGCAGTATTTT.

This clonotype showed up just a few times. The genes are TRBV18 and TRBJ2-3; 10 nucleotides align to TRBD1. The CDR3 has 14 residues. Trimming removed 6 bases from V and 7 bases from J; junction bases left unmatched: 7. Germline V gives CDR1 KGHSH, CDR2 LQKENI. The CDR3 sequence: CASSPGQGLHTQYF. Here the CDR3 DNA reads TGTGCCAGCTCGCCGGGACAGGGGCTACATACGCAGTATTTT.

The V and J genes are TRBV7-9 and TRBJ2-2; D is undetermined. Germline V gene data show CDR1 as SEHNR and CDR2 as FQNEAQ (reference sequence). Between the trimmed V and J ends, which lost 3 bases and 6 bases, there was a span of 8 bases. The CDR3 loop spans 13 amino acids. The CDR3, as DNA: TGTGCCAGCAGCTTGCAGTTCCCCGGGGAGCTGTTTTTT. This translates into CASSLQFPGELFF.

This clonotype was seen a few times. The chain links TRBV12-3 or TRBV12-4 to TRBJ1-1; maybe TRBD1 (6 bases). The V gene lost 4 bases and the J gene lost 1 base, with 16 bases spanning the gap. This CDR3 region has 16 residues. This chain's CDR3 is CASSSGGALGNTEAFF. DNA of the CDR3: TGTGCCAGCAGTTCTGGGGGGGCGTTGGGGAACACTGAAGCTTTCTTT.

This clonotype was detected a few times. The V gene is TRBV29-1, the J gene TRBJ2-1, with D unresolved. The CDR3 runs 10 residues. V lost 6 bases and J 12 bases, leaving 12 bases between the germline ends. Germline assignment: CDR1 SQVTM and CDR2 ANQGSEA. The CDR3 reads CSVGALGQFF. The DNA of the CDR3 is TGCAGCGTCGGTGCCCTAGGGCAGTTCTTC.

The chain couples TRBV28 to TRBJ2-3; D is perhaps TRBD2 (6 bases). Trimming left V 6 bases short and J 5 bases short, with 18 bases between. The CDR3 length is 15 residues. The V gene's germline CDR1 is MDHEN and CDR2 SYDVKM. CDR3 amino acids: CASSSPPGGIDTQYF. The CDR3 bases are TGTGCCAGCAGCTCCCCACCCGGAGGGATAGATACGCAGTATTTT.

This clonotype was seen many times. The chain joins TRBV4-1 to TRBJ2-3; D possibly corresponds to TRBD1 (5 bases). V lost 0 bases to trimming and J lost 3 bases, with 10 bases between them. The germline gives CDR1 MGHRA, CDR2 YSYEKL. The CDR3 totals 15 residues. The CDR3 bases are TGCGCCAGCAGCCAAGAACAGGTTGTGACAGATACGCAGTATTTT. Translation: CASSQEQVVTDTQYF.

This clonotype showed up many times. The V and J genes are TRBV10-3 and TRBJ2-1; tentatively, D is TRBD1 or TRBD2 (7 bases each). Germline V gene sequence: CDR1 ENHRY, CDR2 SYGVKD. CDR3 length: 13 amino acids. Trimming removed 7 bases at V and 9 bases at J, with 16 bases between. CDR3 amino acids: CAIKGEGAGEQFF. CDR3 bases: TGTGCCATCAAAGGGGAGGGGGCTGGTGAGCAGTTCTTC.

This chain connects TRBV29-1 to TRBJ2-1; D may match TRBD1 or TRBD2 (5 bases each). This CDR3 is 14 amino acids long. Trimming stripped 4 bases from V and 7 bases from J, with 17 bases between. The germline CDR1 and CDR2 sequences are SQVTM and ANQGSEA. CDR3 sequence: CSVGLGRGKNEQFF. CDR3 nucleotide sequence: TGCAGCGTTGGCCTGGGACGGGGAAAGAATGAGCAGTTCTTC.

This clonotype was seen many times. The chain couples TRBV2 to TRBJ2-7, with 8 nucleotides matching TRBD1. Trimming at V came to 6 bases and at J to 0 bases, leaving 10 bases not matched to a gene. CDR3 length: 16 residues. In germline, CDR1 is SNHLY, CDR2 FYNNEI. The CDR3 sequence is CASSQGAALSSYEQYF. CDR3 bases: TGTGCCAGCAGCCAGGGGGCCGCTCTAAGCTCCTACGAGCAGTACTTC.

In this sample, this clonotype turned up many times. The V call is TRBV7-2, the J call TRBJ1-1; 11 bases align to TRBD1. V lost 0 bases and J lost 5; bases outside the gene matches: 8. The CDR3 is made up of 17 amino acids. Germline V gene sequence: CDR1 SGHTA, CDR2 FQGNSA. The CDR3 loop is CASSLADRGRRKTEAFF. The CDR3 bases are TGTGCCAGCAGCTTAGCGGACAGGGGGCGTAGGAAAACTGAAGCTTTCTTT.

This clonotype appeared a few times. The CDR3 loop is CASSPRTGLNTEAFF. CDR3 DNA sequence: TGTGCCAGCAGCCCTAGGACAGGGCTGAACACTGAAGCTTTCTTT. The V call is TRBV7-8, the J call TRBJ1-1; 8 positions match TRBD1. The germline CDR1 and CDR2 sequences are SGHVS and FQNEAQ. The J segment lost 0 bases and the V segment lost 5 bases, leaving 5 bases of the junction unmatched. The CDR3 has 15 amino acids.

This clonotype was picked up a small number of times. The chain uses TRBV7-2 and TRBJ2-3; D remains ambiguous. Germline CDR1 and CDR2: SGHTA and FQGNSA. V lost 4 bases to trimming and J lost 2 bases, with 4 bases between them. CDR3 length equals 12 residues. CDR3: CASSSFTDTQYF. DNA of the CDR3: TGTGCCAGCAGCTCCTTCACAGATACGCAGTATTTT.

There are many counts of this clonotype. The genes are TRBV12-3 or TRBV12-4 and TRBJ1-3; D remains ambiguous. Trimming left V 7 bases short and J 0 bases short, with 13 bases between. The CDR3 totals 15 residues. For the CDR3, the DNA is TGTGCCAGCATCCTGACGGGAATCTCTGGAAACACCATATATTTT. It yields the protein CASILTGISGNTIYF.

This clonotype was counted ten times or more. The chain links TRBV29-1 to TRBJ1-1, with TRBD1 matching over 10 bases. This CDR3 has 13 amino acids. Losses at the gene ends were 7 bases for V and 5 bases for J; bases not matched to a gene: 7. Germline CDR1 SQVTM, CDR2 ANQGSEA. The CDR3 here is CSASTGGKTEAFF. The CDR3 DNA reads TGCAGCGCCTCGACAGGGGGCAAAACTGAAGCTTTCTTT. Using reference TRBV29-1 and TRBJ1-1 for the parts outside the CDR3, the full variable domain is SAVISQKPSRDICQRGTSLTIQCQVDSQVTMMFWYRQQPGQSLTLIATANQGSEATYESGFVIDKFPISRPNLTFSTLTVSNMSPEDSSIYLCSASTGGKTEAFFGQGTRLTVV.

This clonotype showed up just a few times. The CDR3: CASGPTGSTYEQYF. The CDR3 nucleotides are TGTGCTAGTGGCCCTACAGGGTCAACCTACGAGCAGTACTTC. The chain couples TRBV12-5 to TRBJ2-7, with D possibly matching TRBD1 (6 bases). Looked up from germline, CDR1 is LGHNT and CDR2 is FRNRAP. Trimming took 6 bases from V and 2 from J, leaving 14 bases between them. The CDR3 totals 14 residues.